This T cell receptor beta chain appears in the sequencing data of a study of blood T cells in healthy people across ages. Study-level points and caveats: Roughly linearly, TCR beta diversity per million T cells fell as age increased. Estimated diversity that came from one million T cells was considered an underestimate.

Through a sample-barcoded 5' primer and a J-beta primer mix, a second PCR was run for roughly 6 to 11 cycles. TCRdb reprocessed the 5' RACE reads with MiXCR, giving one entry per CDR3 protein. The sample lists around 1.7 million distinct CDR3 sequences, about 30% occurring once. As for this clonotype: Its antigen is not identified.

Germline V gene sequence: CDR1 GTSNPN, CDR2 SVGIG (reference sequence). CDR3 length: 13 residues. Trimming pared 2 bases from V and 5 bases from J, leaving 9 bases between. Sample: blood. V and J are TRBV30 and TRBJ2-2; unclear D gene. The receptor's source is a woman younger than 45 in good health. CDR3 sequence (DNA): TGTGCCTGGAGTCGAGAGAAAACCGGGGAGCTGTTTTTT. Amino acids: CAWSREKTGELFF.